These 14 T cell receptor beta chains originate from one sample sequenced in a study of metastatic and nonmetastatic thyroid tumors. TCRdb re-clonotyped the PCR reads through MiXCR. The data show 42,000 or so clones, around 18% seen once. Among the patients, none had received any treatment before thyroid surgery. Sequencing was carried out using tumor tissue. Every receptor here comes from a female donor with papillary thyroid cancer or a benign thyroid nodule (not recorded which). Some clones in this sample may be carry-over from other donors' samples.

The chain combines TRBV6-2 or TRBV6-3 with TRBJ2-7; the D gene is possibly TRBD1 (6 bases). The V end lost 2 bases, the J end lost 3 bases, and 17 bases lay between the germline ends. CDR3 length equals 16 residues. In germline, CDR1 is MNHEY, CDR2 SVGEGT. The CDR3 loop is CASSYPPGDVRYEQYF. The CDR3 region has the DNA TGTGCCAGCAGTTACCCCCCAGGGGACGTGCGCTACGAGCAGTACTTC.

This clone was picked up many times. The chain is built from TRBV5-5 and TRBJ2-1, with 10 bases lining up with TRBD2. Per the germline V gene, CDR1 is SGHKS and CDR2 is YYEKEE (reference sequence). V was pared by 2 bases and J by 3 bases, with 5 bases of the junction left unmatched. There are 16 residues in the CDR3. The CDR3 sequence is CASSFSPSGGYNEQFF. Here the CDR3 DNA reads TGTGCCAGCAGCTTTAGCCCTAGCGGGGGCTACAATGAGCAGTTCTTC.

This clone was counted only a few times. A much more abundant neighbour one base away suggests this may be a read error. The chain carries TRBV11-2 and TRBJ2-5; no definite D call. Germline values: CDR1 SGHAT, CDR2 FQNNGV. Trimming took 0 bases from V and 5 from J, leaving 7 bases between them. The CDR3 is 13 residues long. CDR3 region: CASSLDKWETQYF. The DNA of the CDR3 is TGTGCCAGCAGCTTAGATAAGTGGGAGACCCAGTACTTC.

This clone was counted at least ten times. Other DNA sequences within the sample encode an identical CDR3. The chain joins TRBV5-1 to TRBJ2-1; 16 bases map to TRBD2. Trimming cost V 5 bases and J 9 bases; bases outside gene matches: 2. Germline V gene lookup returns CDR1 SGHRS and CDR2 YFSETQ. This CDR3 has 14 residues. The CDR3 DNA sequence: TGCGCCAGCAGAGGGACTAGCGGGAGGGGTGAGCAGTTCTTC. Its translation: CASRGTSGRGEQFF. Drawing the rest from reference TRBV5-1 and TRBJ2-1, the complete variable domain is KAGVTQTPRYLIKTRGQQVTLSCSPISGHRSVSWYQQTPGQGLQFLFEYFSETQRNKGNFPGRFSGRQFSNSRSEMNVSTLELGDSALYLCASRGTSGRGEQFFGPGTRLTVL.

This clone was recorded at least ten times. The rearrangement joins TRBV15 to TRBJ2-7; 7 bases fit TRBD2. V dropped 6 bases and J dropped 6; count of bases not matched to a gene: 11. Per germline, CDR1 LNHNV and CDR2 YYDKDF (reference sequence). The length of the CDR3 is 14 residues. The CDR3 DNA is TGTGCCACCAGTCCCGCCCGGTGGGGGGGCGAGCAGTACTTC. As protein: CATSPARWGGEQYF.

In regard to this clone: This may come from a read error, since a much larger clone is one base off. The V and J genes are TRBV25-1 and TRBJ1-1, with 8 bases fitting TRBD1. Germline lookup yields CDR1 MGHDK and CDR2 SYGVNS. The length of the CDR3 is 13 residues. As DNA, the CDR3 is TGTGCCAGCAGCGCGGACAGGGACACTGAAGTTTTCTTT. Amino acids: CASSADRDTEVFF.

The chain joins TRBV18 to TRBJ2-2; a weak D match, TRBD2 (5 bases). Germline assignment: CDR1 KGHSH and CDR2 LQKENI. CDR3 length equals 17 residues. Trimming took 2 bases from V and 4 from J, leaving 17 bases between them. This CDR3 is CASSPNGLATLTGELFF. The CDR3 DNA follows: TGTGCCAGCTCACCAAACGGGCTAGCTACTCTCACCGGGGAGCTGTTTTTT.

This clone was seen repeatedly, ten times or more. The CDR3 region has the DNA TGTGCCAGCAGCTTATCCCCACTGGCGGGGGGGGCCTCTGGGGCCAACGTCCTGACTTTC. Its translation is CASSLSPLAGGASGANVLTF. The rearrangement joins TRBV7-2 to TRBJ2-6; 9 bases agree with TRBD2. Germline loops: CDR1 SGHTA, CDR2 FQGNSA. This CDR3 has 20 amino acids. V lost 2 bases and J lost 0; bases outside the gene matches: 11.

As for this clone: This may be a read error: a much more frequent sequence differs by one nucleotide. This chain joins TRBV5-2 and TRBJ2-1. TRBV5-2 is a known pseudogene. This CDR3 is built from 15 residues. CDR3 region: CASNFKGGSYNEQFF. The CDR3 DNA sequence: TGTGCCAGCAACTTTAAGGGTGGATCCTACAATGAGCAGTTCTTC.

This clone was seen repeatedly, ten times or more. J is TRBJ2-7 and V is TRBV6-1, with a weak D call TRBD1 (6 bases). Trimming pared 4 bases from V and 3 bases from J, leaving 7 bases between. The CDR3 has 12 amino acids. The germline gives CDR1 MNHNS, CDR2 SASEGT. CDR3 sequence (DNA): TGTGCCAGCAGTGGGGACATCTACGAGCAGTACTTC. Encoded protein: CASSGDIYEQYF.

Within the sample, this clone is medium-sized. The chain recombines TRBV27 with TRBJ2-7, with D perhaps TRBD2 (6 bases). Germline CDR1 MNHEY, CDR2 SMNVEV (reference sequence). The CDR3 is 13 amino acids. V was pared by 5 bases and J by 6 bases, with 14 bases between. As DNA, the CDR3 is TGTGCCAGCAGTCCCGGACTACCTCCCGAGCAGTACTTC. As protein: CASSPGLPPEQYF.

This clone has at least ten counts. The identical CDR3 is also encoded by other nucleotide sequences in the sample. The V and J genes are TRBV12-3 or TRBV12-4 and TRBJ2-1; 10 bases fit TRBD1. V shed 7 bases, J shed 8 bases, and the junction held 14 bases outside the gene matches. The CDR3 is 16 residues long. As DNA, the CDR3 is TGTGCCAGCACCCCGACGGACAGGGGGGCGTTCGATGAGCAGTTCTTC. Its protein is CASTPTDRGAFDEQFF.

This clone turned up a few times. Just one base apart from a much larger clone, this may be a read error. V is TRBV19 and J is TRBJ1-1; the D gene is possibly TRBD1 (6 bases). CDR1 and CDR2 (germline): LNHDA, SQIVND (reference sequence). There are 13 residues in the CDR3. CDR3 DNA: TGTGTCAGTAGTATTAGCAGGGACACTGAAGCGTTCTTT. It codes for CVSSISRDTEAFF.

This clone was seen at least ten times. The chain uses TRBV20-1 and TRBJ2-7; tentative D call: TRBD2 (6 bases). The CDR3 has 15 amino acids. The ends were cut back, 3 bases at V and 4 bases at J, with 19 bases in the middle. Germline V gives CDR1 DFQATT, CDR2 SNEGSKA (reference sequence). CDR3: CSASSTFSGTYEQYF. In nucleotides, the CDR3 is TGCAGTGCTAGTTCCACCTTTAGCGGAACTTACGAGCAGTACTTC.